The source of this T cell receptor beta chain is a study of OX40 agonist ivuxolimab in advanced cancers. Study-level background: Dose-escalation cases comprised hepatocellular carcinoma, melanoma, renal cell or head and neck cancer.

The germline V gene has CDR1 MDHEN and CDR2 SYDVKM. V was clipped by 1 base and J by 0 bases, with 10 bases between them. The CDR3 is 16 amino acids. TCRdb's table, derived via immunoSEQ multiplex PCR, lists solely in-frame clones and lacks some. The top ten hold roughly 0.22% of the sample, which has about 84,000 clones, approximately 85% seen once. Findings of the study overall: Relatively little clonal expansion, among the lowest observed, appeared in partial responders at 0.1-3.0 mg/kg.

Remarks on this clone: Its antigen is unknown.

The material sequenced was CD4+ or CD8+ T cells sorted from blood, taken in a trial of the OX40 agonist ivuxolimab. The clonotype was recovered from an adult with an advanced solid tumor such as melanoma, head and neck, liver or kidney cancer. The gene calls are TRBV28 and TRBJ2-1; D is possibly TRBD1 (5 bases). Written as DNA, the CDR3 is TGTGCCAGCAGTTTATATGGGGCGAGCTCCTACAATGAGCAGTTCTTC. This sequence encodes CASSLYGASSYNEQFF.